A single sample gave rise to the 23 T cell receptor beta chains below, sequenced in a study of shared clonotypes between healthy human individuals (TCRdb year 2020). Libraries were constructed by the immunoSEQ multiplex PCR assay. The immuneACCESS repertoire file appears here via TCRdb, limited to in-frame rearrangements. These files lack a portion of the clones; in checked studies, under half of the deficit traces to unresolved V genes, and the cause of the others is not known. The sample has about 700,000 clones on record, approximately 79% of them singletons. 1.7% of the sample is held by the ten biggest clonotypes. Sequenced input: memory CD4+ T cells sorted from blood. Reading the label with the study, this specimen's cell subset or site is: CD45RA-negative fraction. These receptors all stem from a woman aged 25 to 39 in good health.

This chain connects TRBV28 to TRBJ2-7, with D perhaps assigned TRBD1 or TRBD2 (5 bases each). There are 14 residues in the CDR3. The V gene lost 5 bases and the J gene lost 6 bases, with 17 bases spanning the gap. The germline gives CDR1 MDHEN, CDR2 SYDVKM. The DNA of the CDR3 is TGTGCCAGCAGTCCCCGGGGCCGGAGCCGCGAGCAGTACTTC. This encodes CASSPRGRSREQYF.

This chain links TRBV18 with TRBJ1-5; D gene ambiguous. The CDR3 is 14 residues long. CDR1 is KGHSH and CDR2 is LQKENI in the germline V gene. Trimming left V 0 bases short and J 3 bases short, with 6 bases between. In DNA, the CDR3 is TGTGCCAGCTCACCACCGGGAGTCAATCAGCCCCAGCATTTT. Amino acids: CASSPPGVNQPQHF. Variable domain in full (rest from reference TRBV18 and TRBJ1-5): NAGVMQNPRHLVRRRGQEARLRCSPMKGHSHVYWYRQLPEEGLKFMVYLQKENIIDESGMPKERFSAEFPKEGPSILRIQQVVRGDSAAYFCASSPPGVNQPQHFGDGTRLSIL.

This clone occurred a few times. This chain uses TRBV10-2 with TRBJ1-2; a possible D gene is TRBD1 (6 bases). V was trimmed by 3 bases and J by 1 base, leaving 15 bases between them. CDR1 is WSHSY and CDR2 is SAAADI in the germline V gene. There are 16 residues in the CDR3. CDR3 coding DNA: TGCGCCAGCAGTGATGGGGGGCTAACTTTTAACTATGGCTACACCTTC. This codes for CASSDGGLTFNYGYTF.

The V call is TRBV28, the J call TRBJ2-7; the D gene is possibly TRBD1 (6 bases). The CDR3 consists of 14 residues. The germline V gene has CDR1 MDHEN and CDR2 SYDVKM. With 4 bases removed from V and 3 bases from J, the gap between germline ends came to 13 bases. The CDR3 nucleotides are TGTGCCAGCAGTTCCCCCCAGGGGATCTACGAGCAGTACTTC. It codes for CASSSPQGIYEQYF.

Notes on this clone: A much larger clonotype is one base distant, so this may be a read error. V gene TRBV27 combines with J gene TRBJ1-2; 9 bases match TRBD1. The ends lost 6 bases at V and 4 bases at J; junction bases unmatched: 3. This CDR3 spans 13 amino acids. Germline CDR1 and CDR2: MNHEY and SMNVEV (reference sequence). CDR3 residues: CASRDRGVYGYTF. The CDR3 DNA sequence: TGTGCCAGCAGGGACAGGGGAGTCTATGGCTACACCTTC.

The gene calls are TRBV28 and TRBJ1-5, with D uncertain. This CDR3 is built from 15 residues. V lost 6 bases and J 4 bases, leaving 16 bases between the germline ends. CDR1 is MDHEN, CDR2 SYDVKM, per germline. CDR3 region: CASSSHDGLNQPQHF. The CDR3 DNA follows: TGTGCCAGCAGCTCCCACGACGGCCTAAATCAGCCCCAGCATTTT.

A note on this clone: Given a much more abundant clone one base away, this may be a read error. Other DNA sequences in the same sample also yield this CDR3. This chain joins TRBV5-1 and TRBJ1-3; 7 nucleotides align to TRBD1. Unmatched junction bases numbered 5, after V lost 4 bases and J lost 4 bases. This CDR3 is built from 14 residues. Germline CDR1 reads SGHRS; CDR2 reads YFSETQ. The CDR3 bases are TGCGCCAGCAGCCCAGGGACAGCGGGAAACACCATATATTTT. It specifies CASSPGTAGNTIYF.

The V call is TRBV27, the J call TRBJ2-1, with 12 bases that match TRBD2. V dropped 10 bases and J dropped 3; count of bases not matched to a gene: 10. The CDR3 loop spans 16 amino acids. Germline-derived CDR1 and CDR2 are MNHEY and SMNVEV (reference sequence). DNA of the CDR3: TGTGCCACCCGGACTAGCGGGATAACAGTCTACAATGAGCAGTTCTTC. It codes for CATRTSGITVYNEQFF.

The rearrangement uses TRBV6-1 and TRBJ2-5; 7 nucleotides match TRBD2. The germline gives CDR1 MNHNS, CDR2 SASEGT. The CDR3 consists of 12 residues. Trimming at V came to 8 bases and at J to 5 bases, leaving 5 bases not matched to a gene. The DNA for the CDR3 is TGTGCCAGCTTGTGGGGGGGGGAGACCCAGTACTTC. Translated: CASLWGGETQYF.

The chain recombines TRBV19 with TRBJ2-7, with D tentatively TRBD2 (6 bases). V lost 4 bases, J lost 9 bases, and 16 bases lay in between. In germline, CDR1 is LNHDA, CDR2 SQIVND (reference sequence). This CDR3 comprises 13 residues. DNA for the CDR3: TGTGCCAGTAGTACCTGGACGGGGGAAGGGCAGTACTTC. This translates into CASSTWTGEGQYF.

The V call is TRBV28, the J call TRBJ1-1; D might be TRBD1 (6 bases). The CDR3 runs to 13 residues. V lost 5 bases, J lost 9 bases, and 16 bases lay in between. Germline V gene data show CDR1 as MDHEN and CDR2 as SYDVKM. The CDR3 sequence is CASSPPAGQKAFF. The CDR3 region has the DNA TGTGCCAGCAGTCCACCAGCCGGACAGAAAGCTTTCTTT.

V usage is TRBV12-5 and J usage is TRBJ2-5, with unresolved D. V gave up 3 bases and J gave up 1 base, with 15 bases separating them. The CDR3 is made up of 16 amino acids. Germline CDR1 reads LGHNT; CDR2 reads FRNRAP. This CDR3 is CASGFRRRTIQETQYF. In DNA form, the CDR3 reads TGTGCTAGTGGTTTTCGTCGACGAACGATCCAAGAGACCCAGTACTTC.

The V and J genes are TRBV19 and TRBJ1-2; TRBD1 matches at 8 bases. The CDR3 is 15 amino acids. Unmatched junction bases numbered 9, after V lost 4 bases and J lost 5 bases. CDR1 is LNHDA and CDR2 is SQIVND in the germline V gene (reference sequence). The chain's CDR3 is CASSRRDRTTYGYTF. The CDR3 region has the DNA TGTGCCAGTAGTAGGAGGGACAGGACGACTTATGGCTACACCTTC. Based on the CDR3 plus reference TRBV19 and TRBJ1-2, the full variable domain is DGGITQSPKYLFRKEGQNVTLSCEQNLNHDAMYWYRQDPGQGLRLIYYSQIVNDFQKGDIAEGYSVSREKKESFPLTVTSAQKNPTAFYLCASSRRDRTTYGYTFGSGTRLTVV.

The sample holds a few counts of this clone. This same CDR3 is encoded by further DNA sequences in the sample. The chain uses TRBV28 and TRBJ2-2; D uncertain. Between the trimmed V and J ends, which lost 5 bases and 4 bases, there was a span of 8 bases. The CDR3 is made up of 13 amino acids. Germline V lookup: CDR1 MDHEN, CDR2 SYDVKM. The CDR3: CASSLIGTGELFF. The CDR3, as DNA: TGTGCCAGCAGTCTTATAGGCACCGGGGAGCTGTTTTTT.

The V and J genes are TRBV6-1 and TRBJ2-4, with D possibly being TRBD1 (6 bases). In germline, CDR1 is MNHNS, CDR2 SASEGT. V gave up 4 bases and J gave up 8 bases, with 12 bases separating them. This CDR3 has 13 residues. CDR3 amino acids: CASSGAPGDIQYF. The CDR3 DNA reads as TGTGCCAGCAGTGGGGCCCCAGGGGACATTCAGTACTTC.

The rearrangement links TRBV5-5 to TRBJ2-5, with TRBD2 matching 14 bases. The CDR3 consists of 17 residues. V was clipped by 1 base and J by 4 bases; unmatched bases: 6. The V gene's germline CDR1 is SGHKS and CDR2 YYEKEE (reference sequence). CDR3 nucleotide sequence: TGTGCCAGCAGCTTGTGGGGACTAGCGGGAGTCACAGAGACCCAGTACTTC. This codes for CASSLWGLAGVTETQYF.

This clone has just a few counts. This chain uses TRBV2 with TRBJ1-1, with D uncertain. The CDR3 has 15 amino acids. V lost 6 bases and J 0 bases, leaving 14 bases between the germline ends. The germline V gene has CDR1 SNHLY and CDR2 FYNNEI. The CDR3, as DNA: TGTGCCAGCAGCGAGCTCGGGGTCATGAACACTGAAGCTTTCTTT. This sequence encodes CASSELGVMNTEAFF. The complete variable domain, with remaining parts taken from reference TRBV2 and TRBJ1-1, reads EPEVTQTPSHQVTQMGQEVILRCVPISNHLYFYWYRQILGQKVEFLVSFYNNEISEKSEIFDDQFSVERPDGSNFTLKIRSTKLEDSAMYFCASSELGVMNTEAFFGQGTRLTVV.

On this clone itself: Other DNA sequences in the sample encode the same CDR3. The chain couples TRBV6-1 to TRBJ1-5; possibly TRBD1 for D (5 bases). Deletions cut 1 base from V and 7 bases from J, with 11 bases between. CDR1 is MNHNS, CDR2 SASEGT, per germline. The CDR3 sequence is 14 residues long. CDR3 in amino acids: CASSEGAGNQPQHF. CDR3 nucleotides: TGTGCCAGCAGTGAAGGGGCAGGGAACCAGCCCCAGCATTTT.

This chain links TRBV6-1 with TRBJ2-1; a possible D gene is TRBD1 (6 bases). This CDR3 comprises 14 residues. Germline V gene data show CDR1 as MNHNS and CDR2 as SASEGT. V was clipped by 4 bases and J by 7 bases, with 14 bases between them. The CDR3 protein is CASSGYGGSNEQFF. DNA of the CDR3: TGTGCCAGCAGTGGCTATGGGGGCTCAAATGAGCAGTTCTTC.

This clone was observed once. The genes are TRBV7-9 and TRBJ2-1, with D possibly matching TRBD1 (5 bases). This CDR3 comprises 12 residues. V was trimmed by 5 bases and J by 8 bases, leaving 10 bases between them. Germline lookup yields CDR1 SEHNR and CDR2 FQNEAQ (reference sequence). The CDR3 loop is CASSRRGHEQFF. In DNA, the CDR3 is TGTGCCAGCAGCAGAAGGGGTCATGAGCAGTTCTTC.

The V call is TRBV6-5, the J call TRBJ1-5, with D possibly matching TRBD1 (5 bases). The CDR3 consists of 15 residues. V lost 6 bases, J lost 7 bases, and 19 bases lay in between. Germline CDR1 is MNHEY and CDR2 is SVGAGI. This CDR3 reads CASSSPGGGKQPQHF. The CDR3 DNA sequence: TGTGCCAGCAGCAGCCCGGGTGGGGGGAAGCAGCCCCAGCATTTT.

The chain couples TRBV11-3 to TRBJ2-3; 12 bases agree with TRBD2. Germline loops: CDR1 SGHNT, CDR2 YENEEA. The CDR3 length is 16 residues. V lost 1 base to trimming and J lost 6 bases; unmatched junction nucleotides: 5. The DNA of the CDR3 is TGTGCCAGCAGCTTAGGACTAGCGGGGGCCCGGGATACGCAGTATTTT. Its protein product is CASSLGLAGARDTQYF.

This clone occurred once. The rearrangement joins TRBV28 to TRBJ2-7; TRBD1 might be the D (6 bases). Trimming pared 6 bases from V and 4 bases from J, leaving 19 bases between. The CDR3 totals 15 residues. Germline loops: CDR1 MDHEN, CDR2 SYDVKM. CDR3 amino acids: CASSSGLPTGYEQYF. In nucleotides, the CDR3 is TGTGCCAGCAGCTCGGGCCTTCCAACAGGGTACGAGCAGTACTTC.